The rows below give T cell receptor beta chains drawn from one sample of a study of blood T cells in healthy people across ages. TCRdb re-analysed the 5' RACE reads in MiXCR, keeping a single row per CDR3 protein. The sample carries 600,000 to 1,000,000 distinct CDR3 sequences, about 62% recorded once. What was sequenced was blood. The receptor set was obtained from a man aged 30 to 39 in good health. Each CDR3 is given with its conserved first and last residue. A D gene is named only where the DNA matches it firmly. The listing skips clone size in some rows; elsewhere it reads once, few, many or a size class.

>TRBV5-6|TRBJ2-3|.|.
CASSWARTDTQYF
TGTGCCAGCAGCTGGGCACGCACAGATACGCAGTATTTT
>TRBV24-1|TRBJ2-1|.|few
CATTKAGYNEQFF
TGTGCCACCACGAAGGCCGGTTACAATGAGCAGTTCTTC
>TRBV29-1|TRBJ1-2|.|.
CSVSDGALYGYTF
TGCAGCGTTTCAGACGGGGCCCTCTATGGCTACACCTTC
>TRBV20-1|TRBJ1-5|TRBD1|few
CSATPSGGQPQHF
TGCAGTGCTACTCCCTCAGGGGGTCAGCCCCAGCATTTT
>TRBV4-2|TRBJ2-3|TRBD2|.
CAAAGGGTDTQYF
TGTGCAGCGGCGGGGGGGGGCACAGATACGCAGTATTTT
>TRBV20-1|TRBJ1-5|.|.
CSARARTVRYQPQHF
TGCAGTGCTAGAGCTCGGACAGTCCGGTATCAGCCCCAGCATTTT
>TRBV14|TRBJ1-2|TRBD1|.
CASSLAGGDYGYTF
TGTGCCAGCAGCTTGGCAGGGGGTGACTATGGCTACACCTTC
>TRBV20-1|TRBJ2-5|TRBD1|few
CSARPTGEETQYF
TGCAGTGCTAGACCGACAGGGGAAGAGACCCAGTACTTC
>TRBV6-5|TRBJ2-4|.|many
CASRDSSKNIQYF
TGTGCCAGCAGGGACTCTTCCAAAAACATTCAGTACTTC
>TRBV29-1|TRBJ1-5|.|.
CSVAGQGGEPQHF
TGCAGCGTTGCCGGGCAGGGCGGAGAGCCCCAGCATTTT
>TRBV21-1|TRBJ2-6|.|few
CASSKGLFVANVLTF
TGTGCCAGCAGCAAAGGACTGTTCGTTGCCAACGTCCTGACTTTC
>TRBV5-8|TRBJ2-7|.|.
CASSPYRNEQYF
TGTGCCAGCAGCCCTTACAGGAATGAGCAGTACTTC
>TRBV10-3|TRBJ2-4|.|few
CAISGGGNFQYF
TGTGCCATCAGTGGAGGGGGGAACTTTCAGTACTTC
>TRBV6-2/TRBV6-3|TRBJ2-3|.|.
CASGTHDRDTDTQYF
TGTGCCAGCGGCACCCACGACCGGGACACAGATACGCAGTATTTT
>TRBV2|TRBJ2-2|TRBD1|.
CASSEEGGAGNTGELFF
TGTGCCAGCAGTGAAGAAGGGGGCGCCGGGAACACCGGGGAGCTGTTTTTT
>TRBV20-1|TRBJ2-7|TRBD2|.
CSARTSGISYEQYF
TGCAGTGCCCGGACTAGCGGTATATCCTACGAGCAGTACTTC
>TRBV14|TRBJ2-5|.|few
CASSQNYQETQYF
TGTGCCAGCAGCCAAAACTACCAAGAGACCCAGTACTTC
>TRBV30|TRBJ2-7|.|.
CAWSRWTETYEQYF
TGTGCCTGGAGCCGTTGGACGGAAACCTACGAGCAGTACTTC
>TRBV29-1|TRBJ2-1|TRBD2|.
CSVSEAGVTYNEQFF
TGCAGCGTTTCTGAAGCGGGAGTAACCTACAATGAGCAGTTCTTC
>TRBV7-2|TRBJ1-2|.|few
CASSNLVGGNYGYTF
TGTGCCAGCTCCAATCTCGTGGGTGGTAACTATGGCTACACCTTC
>TRBV20-1|TRBJ2-1|.|few
CSARLESSYNEQFF
TGCAGTGCAAGGCTAGAGAGCTCCTACAATGAGCAGTTCTTC
>TRBV20-1|TRBJ2-5|.|.
CSANGIYQETQYF
TGCAGTGCTAATGGGATTTATCAAGAGACCCAGTACTTC
>TRBV6-5|TRBJ2-4|TRBD2|few
CASSQLAGVLREQYF
TGTGCCAGCAGTCAACTCGCGGGGGTCCTACGAGAGCAGTACTTC
>TRBV20-1|TRBJ2-1|TRBD2|.
CSAYTSGRSSYNEQFF
TGCAGTGCTTATACTAGCGGGAGAAGCTCCTACAATGAGCAGTTCTTC
>TRBV2|TRBJ2-7|.|few
CASSEVDQTSALYEQYF
TGTGCCAGCAGTGAAGTCGACCAAACTTCGGCTCTCTACGAGCAGTACTTC
>TRBV7-3|TRBJ1-2|TRBD1|.
CASSVGTGGSSYTF
TGTGCCAGCAGCGTAGGGACAGGGGGATCCAGCTACACCTTC
>TRBV20-1|TRBJ2-7|TRBD2|.
CSATPTLAGDYEQYF
TGCAGTGCTACTCCCACCTTAGCGGGAGACTACGAGCAGTACTTC
>TRBV24-1|TRBJ2-1|.|.
CATSDWGLDNEQFF
TGTGCCACCAGTGATTGGGGCCTGGACAATGAGCAGTTCTTC
>TRBV20-1|TRBJ2-7|TRBD2|.
CSARVPSGSSYEQYF
TGCAGTGCTAGAGTTCCTAGCGGTAGCTCCTACGAGCAGTACTTC
>TRBV7-9|TRBJ2-7|TRBD2|once
CASSRAGGSYNEQYF
TGTGCCAGCAGCCGAGCGGGAGGCTCCTACAATGAGCAGTACTTC
>TRBV11-2|TRBJ2-3|.|few
CASSFKESTDTQYF
TGTGCCAGCAGCTTCAAGGAAAGCACAGATACGCAGTATTTT
>TRBV6-2/TRBV6-3|TRBJ2-1|.|.
CASKKGVGEQFF
TGTGCCAGCAAAAAGGGTGTAGGTGAGCAGTTCTTC
>TRBV29-1|TRBJ1-5|TRBD1|few
CSVESDRGKRYQPQHF
TGCAGCGTTGAAAGTGACAGGGGGAAACGGTATCAGCCCCAGCATTTT
>TRBV7-2|TRBJ2-7|TRBD1|.
CASSRTGASYEQYF
TGTGCCAGCAGCCGCACAGGGGCCTCCTACGAGCAGTACTTC
>TRBV12-3/TRBV12-4|TRBJ1-5|.|.
CASSLETGYQPQHF
TGTGCCAGCAGTTTGGAGACAGGATATCAGCCCCAGCATTTT
>TRBV20-1|TRBJ2-7|.|.
CSARGLFYEQYF
TGCAGTGCCAGGGGACTATTCTACGAGCAGTACTTC